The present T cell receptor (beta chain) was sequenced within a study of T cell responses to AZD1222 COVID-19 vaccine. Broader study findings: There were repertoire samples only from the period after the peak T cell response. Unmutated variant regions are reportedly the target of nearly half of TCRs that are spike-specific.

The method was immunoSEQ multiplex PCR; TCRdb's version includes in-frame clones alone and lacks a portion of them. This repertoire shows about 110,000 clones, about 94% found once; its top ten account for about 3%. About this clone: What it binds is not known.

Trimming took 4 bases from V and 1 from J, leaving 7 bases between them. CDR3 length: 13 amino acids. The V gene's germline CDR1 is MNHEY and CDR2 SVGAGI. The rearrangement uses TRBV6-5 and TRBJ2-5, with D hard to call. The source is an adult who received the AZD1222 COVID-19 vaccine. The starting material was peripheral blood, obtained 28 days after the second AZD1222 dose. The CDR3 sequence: CASSSGSQETQYF. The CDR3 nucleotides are TGTGCCAGCAGTTCCGGAAGCCAAGAGACCCAGTACTTC.